This TCR beta chain was recorded in a study of control samples from healthy donors and cancer patients. Trimming removed 5 bases from V and 5 bases from J, with 12 bases in between. Per germline, CDR1 KGHDR and CDR2 SFDVKD. The CDR3 extends over 14 amino acids. Method: immunoSEQ multiplex PCR; TCRdb's copy keeps in-frame clones and lacks some. In the table there are roughly 160,000 clones, around nine tenths of which are singletons. The V call is TRBV24-1, the J call TRBJ2-1; no reliable D call. Sequencing used blood. The clonotype comes from a woman aged 25-40 years in good health. The CDR3, as DNA: TGTGCCACCAGTGCCCAGGACGGAAACAATGAGCAGTTCTTC. Translation: CATSAQDGNNEQFF.